The 10 T cell receptor beta chains below were found in one sample sequenced in a study of beta chain features in type 1 diabetes. TCRB transcripts that were expressed got sequenced, as all of the isolated RNA had been reverse transcribed. Data came from immunoSEQ multiplex PCR; TCRdb stores just in-frame clones and leaves some out. The profile shows about 180,000 clones, about 13% of them singletons. The sequencing input was central memory CD4+ T cells from blood. The receptor source for this set is a woman aged 18-29 years in good health.

The J gene is TRBJ1-5, the V gene TRBV6-1; 8 nucleotides match TRBD1. In germline, CDR1 is MNHNS, CDR2 SASEGT. V lost 4 bases and J lost 7; bases outside the gene matches: 9. The CDR3 loop spans 15 amino acids. The CDR3 protein is CASSVASGGGQPQHF. CDR3 in DNA: TGTGCCAGCAGTGTGGCCTCAGGGGGCGGGCAGCCCCAGCATTTT.

This clone was seen a handful of times. The genes are TRBV10-1 and TRBJ2-3, with TRBD2 matching 10 bases. The CDR3 length is 15 residues. Germline-derived CDR1 and CDR2 are WNHNN and SYGVQD (reference sequence). Trimming took 4 bases from V and 0 from J; bases not matched to a gene: 1. CDR3 in DNA: TGCGCCAGCAGTGTGACTAGCGGGAGCACAGATACGCAGTATTTT. Protein sequence: CASSVTSGSTDTQYF.

This clone was seen more than once but under ten times. The chain employs TRBV11-2 and TRBJ2-2; 9 bases map to TRBD2. Germline CDR1 and CDR2: SGHAT and FQNNGV. The length of the CDR3 is 16 residues. The V segment lost 5 bases and the J segment 5 bases; nucleotides outside the gene matches: 9. CDR3 bases: TGTGCCAGCAGCCTAACCGGGACTAGCTTAACCGGGGAGCTGTTTTTT. Its protein product is CASSLTGTSLTGELFF.

There are a few counts of this clone. The V gene is TRBV30, the J gene TRBJ1-2; 7 nucleotides agree with TRBD1. The CDR3 totals 15 residues. V lost 8 bases to trimming and J lost 0 bases; unmatched junction nucleotides: 12. Germline V lookup: CDR1 GTSNPN, CDR2 SVGIG (reference sequence). As DNA, the CDR3 is TGTGCCGGGCGACAGGGCCAACCAACTAACTATGGCTACACCTTC. Protein: CAGRQGQPTNYGYTF.

This clone was seen at least ten times. CDR3 residues: CASSSIRVAGGRSTDTQYF. The DNA for the CDR3 is TGTGCCAGCAGCTCAATTAGGGTAGCGGGAGGGAGAAGCACAGATACGCAGTATTTT. The chain joins TRBV7-2 to TRBJ2-3; 11 bases map to TRBD2. After removal of 4 bases from V and 0 bases from J, the junction contained 12 bases not matched to a gene. The V gene's germline CDR1 is SGHTA and CDR2 FQGNSA. The CDR3 is made up of 19 amino acids.

There are a few counts of this clone. The J gene is TRBJ2-2, the V gene TRBV7-2, with D tentatively TRBD2 (5 bases). The germline V gene has CDR1 SGHTA and CDR2 FQGNSA. CDR3 size: 14 residues. Trimming pared 3 bases from V and 1 base from J, leaving 6 bases between. CDR3 coding DNA: TGTGCCAGCAGCTTCCGGGAGAACACCGGGGAGCTGTTTTTT. Its protein product is CASSFRENTGELFF. The full variable domain, in which reference TRBV7-2 and TRBJ2-2 provide the parts outside the CDR3, is GAGVSQSPSNKVTEKGKDVELRCDPISGHTALYWYRQSLGQGLEFLIYFQGNSAPDKSGLPSDRFSAERTGGSVSTLTIQRTQQEDSAVYLCASSFRENTGELFFGEGSRLTVL.

The V gene is TRBV2, the J gene TRBJ1-2, with TRBD1 identical over 8 bases. Trimming cost V 7 bases and J 4 bases; bases outside gene matches: 8. Germline assignment: CDR1 SNHLY and CDR2 FYNNEI. This CDR3 is built from 14 residues. CDR3 in amino acids: CASNSQGATYGYTF. DNA of the CDR3: TGTGCCAGCAACAGTCAGGGGGCGACCTATGGCTACACCTTC. Full variable domain (missing parts from reference TRBV2 and TRBJ1-2): EPEVTQTPSHQVTQMGQEVILRCVPISNHLYFYWYRQILGQKVEFLVSFYNNEISEKSEIFDDQFSVERPDGSNFTLKIRSTKLEDSAMYFCASNSQGATYGYTFGSGTRLTVV.

V and J are TRBV28 and TRBJ2-6; the match to TRBD1 covers 8 bases. V trimming: 4 bases; J trimming: 3 bases; junction bases outside the gene matches: 5. CDR3 length: 16 amino acids. Germline CDR1 MDHEN, CDR2 SYDVKM. CDR3 DNA: TGTGCCAGCAGTTCTCTACAGGGGGTTGGGGCCAACGTCCTGACTTTC. This translates into CASSSLQGVGANVLTF.

The chain couples TRBV2 to TRBJ1-2; possible D gene TRBD1, 5 bases. Trimming removed 8 bases from V and 4 bases from J, with 14 bases in between. Per germline, CDR1 SNHLY and CDR2 FYNNEI. The CDR3 extends over 13 amino acids. The CDR3 here is CASFGGSGYGYTF. The CDR3 DNA reads as TGTGCCAGCTTCGGGGGGAGCGGCTATGGCTACACCTTC.

Only a few counts were recorded for this clone. Germline and junction disagree at one end, which may indicate a read error. J is TRBJ1-2 and V is TRBV7-3, with 9 bases fitting TRBD1. Germline loops: CDR1 SGHTA, CDR2 FQGTGA. This CDR3 comprises 14 residues. CDR3 loop: CASSRDLGQGIPYF. As DNA, the CDR3 is TGTGCCAGCAGTCGCGATTTGGGACAGGGAATCCCATACTTC.